The source of this TCR beta chain is a study of OX40 agonist ivuxolimab in advanced cancers. Study at large: The treatment was a fully human IgG2 OX40 agonist, ivuxolimab.

Libraries were prepared by immunoSEQ multiplex PCR; TCRdb keeps only in-frame clonotypes and omits some of them. The repertoire holds 40,000 or so clones, with roughly 92% as singletons. The sequence was collected from an adult with an advanced solid tumor such as melanoma, head and neck, liver or kidney cancer. Sample: CD4+ or CD8+ T cells sorted from blood, taken in a trial of the OX40 agonist ivuxolimab.

The CDR3 DNA is TGTGCCAGCATGATGCTGACAGGGGGCAATCAGCCCCAGCATTTT. This gives the protein CASMMLTGGNQPQHF. The rearrangement joins TRBV27 to TRBJ1-5, with TRBD1 matching 8 bases. The germline V gene has CDR1 MNHEY and CDR2 SMNVEV (reference sequence). The CDR3 sequence is 15 residues long. V trimming: 7 bases; J trimming: 2 bases; junction bases outside the gene matches: 7.